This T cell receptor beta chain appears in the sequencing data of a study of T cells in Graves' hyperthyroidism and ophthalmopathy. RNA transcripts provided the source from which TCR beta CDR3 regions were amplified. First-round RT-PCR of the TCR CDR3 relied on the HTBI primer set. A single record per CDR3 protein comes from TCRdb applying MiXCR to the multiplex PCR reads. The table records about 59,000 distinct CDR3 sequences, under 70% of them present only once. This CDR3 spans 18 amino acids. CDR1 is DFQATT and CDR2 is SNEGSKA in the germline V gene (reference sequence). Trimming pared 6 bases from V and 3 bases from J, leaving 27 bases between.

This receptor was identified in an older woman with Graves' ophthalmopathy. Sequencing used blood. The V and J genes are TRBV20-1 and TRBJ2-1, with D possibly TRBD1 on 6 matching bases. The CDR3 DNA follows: TGCAGTGCCCGCCAGGGGCAACGGGTCGGGGAGCACTACAATGAGCAGTTCTTC. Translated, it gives CSARQGQRVGEHYNEQFF.